The clone carrying this TCR beta chain was counted only a few times. The antigen remains undetermined. Amplified TCR beta CDR3 regions derived from RNA transcripts. The study used the HTBI primer set for a first-round RT-PCR of the TCR CDR3. MiXCR was run by TCRdb on the multiplex PCR reads, yielding one entry per CDR3 protein. The sample shows about 480,000 distinct CDR3 sequences, 13% to 15% of them seen only once. The data derive from a study of T cells in Graves' hyperthyroidism and ophthalmopathy. The CDR3 length is 16 residues. V dropped 7 bases and J dropped 1; count of bases not matched to a gene: 7. Study-wide points: The model predicted ophthalmopathy a median around 6 months before onset. Blood shared most expanded thyroid clonotypes above 0.001.

Sequenced sample: blood. This TCR came from a woman between 18 and 30 years old with Graves' hyperthyroidism. The chain links TRBV12-3 or TRBV12-4 to TRBJ2-3; 11 bases fit TRBD2. The DNA for the CDR3 is TGTGCCAGCACCCTAGCGGGAGGTTGGGGCACAGATACGCAGTATTTT. It translates to CASTLAGGWGTDTQYF.